These 24 T cell receptor beta chains were all obtained from the same sample, sequenced in a study of blood T cell repertoires in COVID-19. Generated by immunoSEQ multiplex PCR, the TCRdb table keeps only in-frame clones and is missing some. The sample has more than 95,000 clones; about 88% are singletons. The sequencing sample was made of peripheral blood. The receptor source for this set is a human donor in a cohort sampled during active COVID-19.

This clone was picked up a small number of times. This chain connects TRBV7-8 to TRBJ2-5, with D possibly TRBD2 on 5 matching bases. Trimming stripped 5 bases from V and 5 bases from J, with 15 bases between. The CDR3 extends over 14 amino acids. Germline CDR1 is SGHVS and CDR2 is FQNEAQ. CDR3 protein: CASSTRSGEETQYF. CDR3 DNA sequence: TGTGCCAGCAGCACTAGGTCGGGTGAGGAGACCCAGTACTTC.

To note about this clone: At one of its ends the junction is not consistent with the germline gene, which may arise from a read error. The chain employs TRBV5-6 and TRBJ2-3; 8 positions agree with TRBD2. Germline V gives CDR1 SGHDT, CDR2 YYEEEE. This CDR3 region has 14 residues. The CDR3 coding sequence is TGTGCCAGCAGCTTGGTGCTGACTAGCGAGATCTGGGCCTTT. This codes for CASSLVLTSEIWAF.

The CDR3, as DNA: TGCGCCAGCAGCTTGGCGTCTGACTACCAAGAGACCCAGTACTTC. This codes for CASSLASDYQETQYF. The chain has TRBV5-1 and TRBJ2-5; D uncertain. V dropped 0 bases and J dropped 0 bases, with 9 bases sitting between them. The germline gives CDR1 SGHRS, CDR2 YFSETQ. The CDR3 has 15 residues.

V is TRBV7-3 and J is TRBJ2-1; D perhaps matches TRBD1 (7 bases). The CDR3 covers 16 residues. The germline V gene has CDR1 SGHTA and CDR2 FQGTGA. The V and J ends lost 5 bases and 0 bases respectively, with 14 bases between them. The DNA for the CDR3 is TGTGCCAGCAGCCGGGGGACAGCCCCCTCCTACAATGAGCAGTTCTTC. Protein sequence: CASSRGTAPSYNEQFF.

J is TRBJ2-1 and V is TRBV12-3 or TRBV12-4; 9 positions match TRBD2. This CDR3 comprises 13 residues. With V trimmed by 3 bases and J by 10 bases, 4 bases remained unmatched. The CDR3 here is CASSLREGLEQFF. As DNA, the CDR3 is TGTGCCAGCAGTTTGCGGGAGGGTCTAGAGCAGTTCTTC.

This rearrangement joins TRBV4-1 to TRBJ1-4; D unclear. V lost 5 bases to trimming and J lost 7 bases, with 20 bases between them. The CDR3 contains 16 residues. From germline, CDR1 is MGHRA and CDR2 YSYEKL. The DNA for the CDR3 is TGCGCCAGCAGCGAAGGAGCAGGTGTTCTTTTTGAAAAACTGTTTTTT. Translating gives CASSEGAGVLFEKLFF.

For the CDR3, the DNA is TGTGCCAGCAGTGAAGCGCACCAGATTAGCACAGATACGCAGTATTTT. It specifies CASSEAHQISTDTQYF. This chain uses TRBV2 with TRBJ2-3; D not resolved. Looked up from germline, CDR1 is SNHLY and CDR2 is FYNNEI. The CDR3 totals 16 residues. The ends were cut back, 0 bases at V and 0 bases at J, with 10 bases in the middle. Full variable domain (remainder filled in from reference TRBV2 and TRBJ2-3): EPEVTQTPSHQVTQMGQEVILRCVPISNHLYFYWYRQILGQKVEFLVSFYNNEISEKSEIFDDQFSVERPDGSNFTLKIRSTKLEDSAMYFCASSEAHQISTDTQYFGPGTRLTVL.

The chain uses TRBV13 and TRBJ2-5; tentative D call: TRBD1 (6 bases). The germline CDR1 and CDR2 sequences are PRHDT and FYEKMQ (reference sequence). With 2 bases removed from V and 4 bases from J, the gap between germline ends came to 8 bases. There are 13 residues in the CDR3. In nucleotides, the CDR3 is TGTGCCAGCAGCTTATTGGGGGCAGAGACCCAGTACTTC. Translated: CASSLLGAETQYF.

This chain uses TRBV15 with TRBJ2-5; TRBD1 might be the D (5 bases). The CDR3 extends over 14 amino acids. Trimming pared 5 bases from V and 4 bases from J, leaving 14 bases between. CDR1 and CDR2 from the germline V gene are LNHNV and YYDKDF (reference sequence). The CDR3 reads CATSPRQGLETQYF. CDR3 DNA: TGTGCCACCAGCCCCCGGCAGGGTTTAGAGACCCAGTACTTC.

The chain couples TRBV11-2 to TRBJ2-3; the match to TRBD2 covers 8 bases. V lost 0 bases, J lost 5 bases, and 13 bases stayed unmatched. The CDR3 loop spans 18 amino acids. Germline CDR1 and CDR2: SGHAT and FQNNGV. CDR3 protein: CASSLDEDGGGKLDTQYF. The CDR3 DNA reads TGTGCCAGCAGCTTAGACGAAGACGGGGGGGGCAAACTAGATACGCAGTATTTT.

This chain uses TRBV10-3 with TRBJ1-1, with D unresolved. CDR3 length: 14 residues. Trimming stripped 0 bases from V and 9 bases from J, with 14 bases between. The germline V gene has CDR1 ENHRY and CDR2 SYGVKD. Here the CDR3 reads CAISESILAPQAFF. CDR3 DNA: TGTGCCATCAGTGAGTCTATATTGGCCCCCCAAGCTTTCTTT.

V gene TRBV9 combines with J gene TRBJ2-1; TRBD1 is a possible D gene (7 bases). Germline values: CDR1 SGDLS, CDR2 YYNGEE. The CDR3 loop spans 14 amino acids. V was cut by 0 bases and J by 7 bases, with 11 bases left in between. The CDR3 loop is CASSVDPGGNEQFF. Written as DNA, the CDR3 is TGTGCCAGCAGCGTAGACCCAGGGGGGAATGAGCAGTTCTTC. Together with reference TRBV9 and TRBJ2-1, the CDR3 gives the full variable domain: DSGVTQTPKHLITATGQRVTLRCSPRSGDLSVYWYQQSLDQGLQFLIQYYNGEERAKGNILERFSAQQFPDLHSELNLSSLELGDSALYFCASSVDPGGNEQFFGPGTRLTVL.

This clone was detected only once. The chain carries TRBV7-9 and TRBJ2-5; the match to TRBD2 covers 8 bases. This CDR3 is 12 amino acids long. CDR1 and CDR2 from the germline V gene are SEHNR and FQNEAQ (reference sequence). J gave up 5 bases and V 5 bases, and 1 base lay outside the gene matches. The CDR3 region has the DNA TGTGCCAGCAGCCGCGGGGGGGAGACCCAGTACTTC. Protein sequence: CASSRGGETQYF.

The rearrangement joins TRBV18 to TRBJ2-1; weak D call: TRBD1 (5 bases). The germline V gene has CDR1 KGHSH and CDR2 LQKENI. Trimming removed 5 bases at V and 7 bases at J, with 18 bases between. There are 15 residues in the CDR3. This chain's CDR3 is CASSSRNNGANEQFF. The DNA of the CDR3 is TGTGCCAGCTCATCCAGGAATAATGGGGCTAATGAGCAGTTCTTC.

The rearrangement uses TRBV19 and TRBJ1-2; 8 bases are shared with TRBD1. Trimming at V came to 7 bases and at J to 1 base, leaving 5 bases not matched to a gene. The CDR3 consists of 14 residues. CDR1 and CDR2 (germline): LNHDA, SQIVND (reference sequence). The CDR3 nucleotides are TGTGCCAGTAAGAGGACAGGGAGTAACTATGGCTACACCTTC. Translated, it gives CASKRTGSNYGYTF. The full variable domain, in which reference TRBV19 and TRBJ1-2 provide the parts outside the CDR3, is DGGITQSPKYLFRKEGQNVTLSCEQNLNHDAMYWYRQDPGQGLRLIYYSQIVNDFQKGDIAEGYSVSREKKESFPLTVTSAQKNPTAFYLCASKRTGSNYGYTFGSGTRLTVV.

The chain is built from TRBV3-1 (or the pseudogene TRBV3-2) and TRBJ1-5; D might be TRBD1 (5 bases). V was shortened by 0 bases and J by 6 bases, with 12 bases between the two germline ends. CDR1 and CDR2 (germline): LGHDT, YNNKEL (reference sequence). This CDR3 is built from 15 residues. CDR3: CASSQDGAGVQPQHF. The CDR3 DNA reads as TGTGCCAGCAGCCAAGATGGGGCAGGAGTTCAGCCCCAGCATTTT.

This clone came up a few times. The chain carries TRBV6-1 and TRBJ1-5, with 7 positions matching TRBD1. V lost 2 bases and J lost 2; bases outside the gene matches: 12. This CDR3 spans 18 amino acids. The germline CDR1 and CDR2 sequences are MNHNS and SASEGT. The CDR3 coding sequence is TGTGCCAGCAGTGAATCGCCAGGGGGTTTATGGGGCAATCAGCCCCAGCATTTT. Encoded protein: CASSESPGGLWGNQPQHF.

The V gene is TRBV13, the J gene TRBJ2-7; no definite D call. Germline values: CDR1 PRHDT, CDR2 FYEKMQ (reference sequence). The V and J ends lost 0 bases and 2 bases respectively, with 8 bases between them. The CDR3 runs 14 residues. The CDR3 sequence: CASSLGMAAYEQYF. DNA for the CDR3: TGTGCCAGCAGCTTAGGAATGGCGGCCTACGAGCAGTACTTC. Using reference TRBV13 and TRBJ2-7 for the parts outside the CDR3, the full variable domain is AAGVIQSPRHLIKEKRETATLKCYPIPRHDTVYWYQQGPGQDPQFLISFYEKMQSDKGSIPDRFSAQQFSDYHSELNMSSLELGDSALYFCASSLGMAAYEQYFGPGTRLTVT.

This clone was seen a single time. The V and J genes are TRBV7-9 and TRBJ2-1, with 14 bases identical to TRBD2. CDR3 length: 15 amino acids. Germline V gene sequence: CDR1 SEHNR, CDR2 FQNEAQ (reference sequence). Trimming took 5 bases from V and 12 from J; bases not matched to a gene: 9. The CDR3 DNA reads as TGTGCCAGCAGCACGACTAGCGGGGGGGCATCTGGGCAGTTCTTC. It specifies CASSTTSGGASGQFF.

The chain carries TRBV11-2 and TRBJ1-2; 10 bases are shared with TRBD1. The V and J ends lost 5 bases and 4 bases, in that order; junction bases with no gene match: 10. The V gene's germline CDR1 is SGHAT and CDR2 FQNNGV. The CDR3 spans 16 residues. In nucleotides, the CDR3 is TGTGCCAGCAGCGCGGACTCCGGGACAGGGGTCTATGGCTACACCTTC. This translates into CASSADSGTGVYGYTF.

The chain joins TRBV6-2 or TRBV6-3 to TRBJ1-6, with 8 bases identical to TRBD1. This CDR3 has 17 amino acids. From germline, CDR1 is MNHEY and CDR2 SVGEGT. With V trimmed by 5 bases and J by 7 bases, 13 bases remained unmatched. Here the CDR3 DNA reads TGTGCCAGCAGTCGGATCATAGGGGACAGGCTAAATTCACCCCTCCACTTT. Amino acids: CASSRIIGDRLNSPLHF.

The rearrangement links TRBV7-3 to TRBJ2-1; D is unresolved. CDR3 length: 13 residues. Trimming stripped 4 bases from V and 4 bases from J, with 8 bases between. The germline V gene encodes CDR1 SGHTA and CDR2 FQGTGA. This CDR3 is CASSSGTYNEQFF. CDR3 coding DNA: TGTGCCAGCAGCTCAGGAACTTACAATGAGCAGTTCTTC.

CDR3 bases: TGCGCCAGCCTCCCAGGGGACAGGCTGTCCTATAATTCACCCCTCCACTTT. This translates into CASLPGDRLSYNSPLHF. The J gene is TRBJ1-6, the V gene TRBV5-1, with TRBD1 identical over 8 bases. Germline CDR1 is SGHRS and CDR2 is YFSETQ. The length of the CDR3 is 17 residues. V dropped 7 bases and J dropped 1; count of bases not matched to a gene: 10.

The rearrangement uses TRBV28 and TRBJ2-1, with TRBD2 as a possible D gene (6 bases). The CDR3 spans 16 residues. Trimming stripped 7 bases from V and 10 bases from J, with 26 bases between. The germline gives CDR1 MDHEN, CDR2 SYDVKM. CDR3 in amino acids: CASIDHSWVTGEEQFF. The DNA of the CDR3 is TGTGCCAGCATTGACCACTCTTGGGTTACGGGGGAAGAGCAGTTCTTC.